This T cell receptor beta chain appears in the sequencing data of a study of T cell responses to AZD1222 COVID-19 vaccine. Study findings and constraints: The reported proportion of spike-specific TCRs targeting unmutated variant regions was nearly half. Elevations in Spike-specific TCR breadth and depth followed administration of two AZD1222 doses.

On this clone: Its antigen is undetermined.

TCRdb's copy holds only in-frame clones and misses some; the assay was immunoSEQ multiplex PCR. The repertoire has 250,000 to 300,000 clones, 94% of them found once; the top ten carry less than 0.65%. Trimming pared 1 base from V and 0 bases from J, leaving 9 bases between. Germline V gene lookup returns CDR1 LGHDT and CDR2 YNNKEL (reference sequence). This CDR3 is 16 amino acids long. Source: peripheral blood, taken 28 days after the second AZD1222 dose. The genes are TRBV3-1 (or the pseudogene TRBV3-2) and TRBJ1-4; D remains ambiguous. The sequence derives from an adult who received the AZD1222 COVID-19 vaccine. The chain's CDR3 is CASSQGAGSTNEKLFF. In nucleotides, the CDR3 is TGTGCCAGCAGCCAAGGCGCAGGTTCAACTAATGAAAAACTGTTTTTT.